Listed below are T cell receptor beta chains from one sample, sequenced in a study of blood T cell repertoires in COVID-19. Generated by immunoSEQ multiplex PCR, the TCRdb table keeps only in-frame clones and is missing some. The table has around 100,000 clones, about 80% seen once. Sample: peripheral blood. The source is a woman aged 70-85 years with acute or convalescent COVID-19. Both conserved end residues are part of each CDR3. Fields, in order: J gene, V gene, clone size, D gene, CDR3 DNA, CDR3 protein. A D gene is named only where the DNA matches it firmly. Part of the rows lack a size; the others show once, few, many or a class for expanded clones.

TRBJ1-1	TRBV5-5	.	.	TGTGCCAGCAGCTTCTGGGAGACTCTAAACACTGAAGCTTTCTTT	CASSFWETLNTEAFF
TRBJ2-1	TRBV2	.	TRBD1	TGTGCCAGCACCTTCGGACAGGGAATTGGGAATGAGCAGTTCTTC	CASTFGQGIGNEQFF
TRBJ2-2	TRBV20-1	.	TRBD2	TGCAGTGCTAGTCTGAGTCTAGCGGGTGCCGGGGAGCTGTTTTTT	CSASLSLAGAGELFF
TRBJ1-5	TRBV6-1	.	.	TGTGCCAGCAGTGACAGGGCCTATCAGCCCCAGCATTTT	CASSDRAYQPQHF
TRBJ2-3	TRBV5-1	.	TRBD2	TGCGCCAGCCGCGTGGTAGGGCGGGGGGGCGAAGATACGCAGTATTTT	CASRVVGRGGEDTQYF
TRBJ1-2	TRBV7-2	few	.	TGTGCCAGCAGCTTAACCCAGGGAGGGGGAGGCTACACCTTC	CASSLTQGGGGYTF
TRBJ1-4	TRBV19	few	.	TGTGCCAGTAGTATGGACTTTGATGAAAAACTGTTTTTT	CASSMDFDEKLFF
TRBJ1-1	TRBV2	.	TRBD1	TGTGCCAGCATGGGGACAGAAAAGAACACTGAAGCTTTCTTT	CASMGTEKNTEAFF
TRBJ1-3	TRBV3-1/TRBV3-2	.	.	TGTGCCAGCAGCCAAAAGGACACTGGAAACACCATATATTTT	CASSQKDTGNTIYF
TRBJ1-2	TRBV19	.	TRBD1	TGTGCCAGTACAGAGACAGGGTCTAACTATGGCTACACCTTC	CASTETGSNYGYTF
TRBJ2-3	TRBV6-6	.	TRBD1	TGTGCCAGCAGTTACCGACAGGGGGACCTCACAGATACGCAGTATTTT	CASSYRQGDLTDTQYF
TRBJ2-7	TRBV5-1	few	.	TGCGCCAGCAGCGCGACCAGGGGCGGTGGGGACGAGCAGTACTTC	CASSATRGGGDEQYF
TRBJ2-2	TRBV2	.	TRBD1	TGTGCCAGCAGCGCCCGGACAGGGGAGGGAATTTTTACCGGGGAGCTGTTTTTT	CASSARTGEGIFTGELFF
TRBJ2-3	TRBV5-1	.	TRBD2	TGCGCCAGCAGCCAAGGTCGGGGGGTCCCAGATACGCAGTATTTT	CASSQGRGVPDTQYF
TRBJ2-5	TRBV9	.	TRBD1	TGTGCCAGCAGCGGACAGGGGGGGGAGACCCAGTACTTC	CASSGQGGETQYF
TRBJ1-1	TRBV24-1	.	.	TGTGCCACCAGTGGTCCTCTTAACACTGAAGCTTTCTTT	CATSGPLNTEAFF
TRBJ1-4	TRBV12-3/TRBV12-4	.	TRBD1	TGTGCCAGCAGTGGGGGACAGCCTGAAAAACTGTTTTTT	CASSGGQPEKLFF
TRBJ1-6	TRBV7-2	.	.	TGTGCCAGCAGCCCCGACGGGTATAATTCACCCCTCCACTTT	CASSPDGYNSPLHF
TRBJ2-1	TRBV27	.	TRBD2	TGTGCCAGCAGTTTTATCGGGAGTCGGGGGGAGAATGAGCAGTTCTTC	CASSFIGSRGENEQFF
TRBJ1-1	TRBV19	.	TRBD1	TGTGCCAGTAATAGGGGACAGCTAAACACTGAAGCTTTCTTT	CASNRGQLNTEAFF
TRBJ1-2	TRBV19	.	TRBD1	TGTGCCAGTACTGTGGACAGGGTTGGTGGCTACACCTTC	CASTVDRVGGYTF
TRBJ2-2	TRBV9	.	TRBD2	TGTGCCAGCAGCGTAGCTATTTCAGCGGGGGCTACGAACACCGGGGAGCTGTTTTTT	CASSVAISAGATNTGELFF
TRBJ1-2	TRBV19	.	.	TGTGCCAGTAGTCCCCCGGACATGAGAGGCGGCTACACCTTC	CASSPPDMRGGYTF
TRBJ1-5	TRBV7-2	.	.	TGTGCCAGCAGTGACACTCAGGGGCCAAATCAGCCCCAGCATTTT	CASSDTQGPNQPQHF
TRBJ1-4	TRBV7-8	.	.	TGTGCCAGCAGCACAAGGACAGTACCAACTAATGAAAAACTGTTTTTT	CASSTRTVPTNEKLFF
TRBJ2-7	TRBV9	once	TRBD2	TGTGCCAGCAGCGTTTCTAGCGGGGGGGCGAATCCCTACGAGCAGTACTTC	CASSVSSGGANPYEQYF
TRBJ2-2	TRBV5-1	.	.	TGCGCCAGCAGCTTGTACGGACAGACGACAACCGGGGAGCTGTTTTTT	CASSLYGQTTTGELFF
TRBJ1-2	TRBV30	.	TRBD1	TGTGCCTGGACCCTACAGGGGATCTATGGCTACACCTTC	CAWTLQGIYGYTF
TRBJ1-1	TRBV11-2	.	.	TGTGCCAGCAGCTCGAGACTAGAAGCTTTCTTT	CASSSRLEAFF
TRBJ2-3	TRBV6-4	.	.	TGTGCCAGCAGTGAGGGGACTTACACAGATACGCAGTATTTT	CASSEGTYTDTQYF
TRBJ1-2	TRBV5-4	.	.	TGTGCCATTACCTTGGTGGGCCACGGTGGCTACACCTTC	CAITLVGHGGYTF
TRBJ2-3	TRBV2	.	TRBD1	TGTGCCAGCAGTCCGTTAGGGACAGGGTTAACAGATACGCAGTATTTT	CASSPLGTGLTDTQYF
TRBJ2-5	TRBV3-1/TRBV3-2	.	.	TGTGCCAGCAGCACACTTTCCTCTGGCGAGGCAGAGACCCAGTACTTC	CASSTLSSGEAETQYF
TRBJ2-5	TRBV5-5	.	TRBD2	TGTGCCAGCAGCACGGGACTAGCGGGGGGGCCAGAGACCCAGTACTTC	CASSTGLAGGPETQYF
TRBJ1-5	TRBV6-6	few	.	TGTGCCAGCAGTCCGGCGGACACTGGTCAGCCCCAGCATTTT	CASSPADTGQPQHF
TRBJ1-1	TRBV12-3/TRBV12-4	few	.	TGTGCCAGCAGCCTCGGGGGGCAGGAAGCTTTCTTT	CASSLGGQEAFF
TRBJ2-7	TRBV27	.	.	TGTGCCAGCAGTTCCGCCTCCCGAGGGCGATACGAGCAGTACTTC	CASSSASRGRYEQYF
TRBJ2-1	TRBV7-8	.	TRBD2	TGTGCCAGCAGCCTCCTTACGGGGGGGATGGTAGGTGAGCAGTTCTTC	CASSLLTGGMVGEQFF
TRBJ2-3	TRBV2	.	TRBD1	TGTGCCAGCAGTGAAGCGACAGGGGGTAACACAGATACGCAGTATTTT	CASSEATGGNTDTQYF
TRBJ1-5	TRBV27	.	.	TGTGCCAGCAGTTTTGTCGGGCAGGAGGGTTATCAGCCCCAGCATTTT	CASSFVGQEGYQPQHF
TRBJ2-3	TRBV5-8	once	.	TGTGCCAGCAGCTTGGGCAGACTTTCTAGCACAGATACGCAGTATTTT	CASSLGRLSSTDTQYF
TRBJ1-6	TRBV4-3	.	.	TGCGCCAGCAGCCAAGAGGTGGAGGGGAAATCACCCCTCCACTTT	CASSQEVEGKSPLHF
TRBJ1-1	TRBV7-9	.	.	TGTGCCAGCAGCCGTGGAACAGGGTTCGACACTGAAGCTTTCTTT	CASSRGTGFDTEAFF
TRBJ1-1	TRBV7-9	.	.	TGTGCCAGCAGCTTACCGGGGGACACTGAAGCTTTCTTT	CASSLPGDTEAFF
TRBJ2-1	TRBV28	.	.	TGTGCCAGCATGGAAATTACAGGGACAAGCTCCTACAATGAGCAGTTCTTC	CASMEITGTSSYNEQFF
TRBJ1-2	TRBV6-5	once	TRBD1	TGTGCCAGCAGGTGGACAGGCCCTAACTATGGCTACACCTTC	CASRWTGPNYGYTF
TRBJ1-1	TRBV6-6	.	.	TGTGCCACTCAGGGCCAGAACACTGAAGCTTTCTTT	CATQGQNTEAFF
TRBJ2-3	TRBV5-1	.	TRBD2	TGCGCCAGCAGCTTGGGCCTAGCGGGGGGGGCAATGGCAGATACGCAGTATTTT	CASSLGLAGGAMADTQYF
TRBJ2-5	TRBV30	.	.	TGTGCCTGGGGCCGAGGAAGGGAGACCCAGTACTTC	CAWGRGRETQYF
TRBJ1-5	TRBV10-3	.	TRBD1	TGTGCCATCAGGGACGAGGGACAGGCAATCAATCAGCCCCAGCATTTT	CAIRDEGQAINQPQHF
TRBJ1-1	TRBV5-1	.	TRBD1	TGCGCCAGCAGCGAGGGACAGGGAGAGGCCACTGAAGCTTTCTTT	CASSEGQGEATEAFF
TRBJ2-3	TRBV7-9	.	.	TGTGCCAGCAGCTTACCGGGGACAGATACGCAGTATTTT	CASSLPGTDTQYF
TRBJ2-3	TRBV6-1	.	.	TGTGCCAGCAGTGAACGGCGGGGGCCCGGAGATACGCAGTATTTT	CASSERRGPGDTQYF
TRBJ1-2	TRBV10-3	.	.	TGTGCCATCAGTGAGTCCCAGAGCTACACCTTC	CAISESQSYTF
TRBJ1-5	TRBV12-3/TRBV12-4	.	TRBD1	TGTGCCAGCAGTACAGGGGGGCCCCAGCATTTT	CASSTGGPQHF
TRBJ1-1	TRBV6-5	.	TRBD1	TGTGCCAGCAACCGGGACAGGGTGGCTTTCTTT	CASNRDRVAFF
TRBJ2-7	TRBV11-2	.	TRBD2	TGTGCCACTGGGGAGGGGAGCTACGAGCAGTACTTC	CATGEGSYEQYF
TRBJ1-1	TRBV15	.	TRBD1	TGTGCCACCAGCAGCCCGGACAGGGCCTGGTATAGCGACACTGAAGCTTTCTTT	CATSSPDRAWYSDTEAFF
TRBJ1-1	TRBV4-3	.	.	TGCGCCAGCAGCCAGACTGACAGAGGCACTGAAGCTTTCTTT	CASSQTDRGTEAFF
TRBJ2-5	TRBV15	.	.	TGTGCCACTGGGGGGATGGGGGAGACCCAGTACTTC	CATGGMGETQYF